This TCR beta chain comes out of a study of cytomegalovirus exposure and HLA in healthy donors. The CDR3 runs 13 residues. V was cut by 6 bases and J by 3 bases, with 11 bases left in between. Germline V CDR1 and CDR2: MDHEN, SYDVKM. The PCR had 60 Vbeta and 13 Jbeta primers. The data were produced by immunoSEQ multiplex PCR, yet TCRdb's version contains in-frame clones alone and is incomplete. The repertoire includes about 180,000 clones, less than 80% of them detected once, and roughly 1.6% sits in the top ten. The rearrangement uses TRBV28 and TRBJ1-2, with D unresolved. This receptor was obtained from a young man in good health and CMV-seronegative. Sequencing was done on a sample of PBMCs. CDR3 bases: TGTGCCAGCAGGACAACAGCCGACTATGGCTACACCTTC. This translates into CASRTTADYGYTF.